The sequence of this TCR beta chain was determined in a study of shared clonotypes between healthy human individuals. General study findings and limits: Compared with memory subsets, naive subsets generally had larger estimated richness.

Repertoires were generated with immunoSEQ multiplex PCR, while TCRdb's copy carries only in-frame clones and drops some. Seen here are 2.3 million or so clones, about 92% observed once, and the top ten hold under 0.45%. V shed 1 base and J shed 8 bases, with 9 bases lying between them. Germline values: CDR1 KGHSH, CDR2 LQKENI. This CDR3 is built from 13 residues. This clone came up once. Its specificity is unknown. This chain uses TRBV18 with TRBJ1-5; D not resolved. Source material: naive CD4+ T cells from PBMCs. Subset denoted: CD45RA+ positively selected. This receptor was identified in a man aged 18 to 29 in good health. Some clones in this sample may be carry-over from other donors' samples. CDR3 sequence: CASSPLRDEPQHF. Written as DNA, the CDR3 is TGTGCCAGCTCACCACTTCGAGACGAGCCCCAGCATTTT.